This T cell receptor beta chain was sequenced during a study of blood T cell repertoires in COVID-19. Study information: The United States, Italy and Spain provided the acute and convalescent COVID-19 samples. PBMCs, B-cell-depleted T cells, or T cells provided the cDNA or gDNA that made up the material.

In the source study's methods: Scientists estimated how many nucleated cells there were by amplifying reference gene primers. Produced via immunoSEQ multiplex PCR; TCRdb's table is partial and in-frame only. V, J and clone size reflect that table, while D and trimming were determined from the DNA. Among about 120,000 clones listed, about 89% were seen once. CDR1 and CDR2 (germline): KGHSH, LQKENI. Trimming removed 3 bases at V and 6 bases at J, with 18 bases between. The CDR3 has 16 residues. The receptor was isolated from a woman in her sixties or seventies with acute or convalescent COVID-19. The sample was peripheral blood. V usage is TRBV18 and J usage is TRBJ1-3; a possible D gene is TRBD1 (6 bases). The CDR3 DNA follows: TGTGCCAGCTCACCGGATATGGGGGCCCTTGCAAACACCATATATTTT. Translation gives CASSPDMGALANTIYF.